The 18 T cell receptor beta chains listed next were all sequenced from one sample in a study of blood T cell repertoires in COVID-19. Profiling relied on immunoSEQ multiplex PCR, and the TCRdb table lists in-frame clones only, not all of them. This sample has 200,000 to 300,000 clones, with around 80% found just once. Material for sequencing was peripheral blood. These TCRs come from a man in his sixties with acute or convalescent COVID-19.

The chain uses TRBV6-5 and TRBJ2-3; TRBD1 might be the D (6 bases). Trimming cost V 6 bases and J 3 bases, with 16 bases left between them. Germline V CDR1 and CDR2: MNHEY, SVGAGI. The CDR3 runs to 15 residues. Here the CDR3 DNA reads TGTGCCAGCAGCCTTTTGGGGGCGCGGACAGATACGCAGTATTTT. Residues: CASSLLGARTDTQYF.

This clone was counted a few times. The chain couples TRBV30 to TRBJ2-7; TRBD1 agrees at 7 bases. The CDR3 spans 13 residues. With 5 bases clipped from V and 1 base from J, the junction kept 5 bases outside the gene matches. The germline CDR1 and CDR2 sequences are GTSNPN and SVGIG (reference sequence). The CDR3 DNA reads TGTGCCTGGGGAAGACAGGGTTCCTACGAGCAGTACTTC. It translates to CAWGRQGSYEQYF.

This clone was seen a handful of times. This sequence joins TRBV28 and TRBJ2-7, with no clear D. Germline CDR1 is MDHEN and CDR2 is SYDVKM. This CDR3 is built from 12 residues. The V end was cut by 2 bases, the J end by 4 bases, with 6 bases between. The CDR3 reads CASSLPHYEQYF. DNA for the CDR3: TGTGCCAGCAGTTTACCACATTACGAGCAGTACTTC.

The chain is built from TRBV13 and TRBJ2-7, with 8 bases fitting TRBD2. The CDR3 has 16 amino acids. Trimming cost V 5 bases and J 2 bases; bases outside gene matches: 11. Germline CDR1 PRHDT, CDR2 FYEKMQ (reference sequence). CDR3 DNA sequence: TGTGCCAGCAGCGGAAGGGGACTAGGGGCCGCCTACGAGCAGTACTTC. Translation gives CASSGRGLGAAYEQYF.

This chain uses TRBV2 with TRBJ2-1, with D possibly TRBD1 on 5 matching bases. In germline, CDR1 is SNHLY, CDR2 FYNNEI. The V end was cut by 4 bases, the J end by 0 bases, with 13 bases between. The CDR3 spans 16 residues. DNA for the CDR3: TGTGCCAGCAGTGGCTTAGGGGCAGCCTCCTACAATGAGCAGTTCTTC. It yields the protein CASSGLGAASYNEQFF.

The V gene is TRBV7-9, the J gene TRBJ2-1; 9 bases are shared with TRBD2. The J segment lost 6 bases and the V segment lost 3 bases, leaving 6 bases of the junction unmatched. This CDR3 has 15 amino acids. CDR1 and CDR2 from the germline V gene are SEHNR and FQNEAQ (reference sequence). CDR3: CASSLGSGGRNEQFF. The CDR3 DNA is TGTGCCAGCAGCTTGGGTAGCGGGGGCCGCAATGAGCAGTTCTTC.

The chain couples TRBV6-2 or TRBV6-3 to TRBJ1-5; 10 bases match TRBD1. The CDR3 consists of 19 residues. V lost 4 bases and J lost 1; bases outside the gene matches: 13. Looked up from germline, CDR1 is MNHEY and CDR2 is SVGEGT. The CDR3 DNA sequence: TGTGCCAGCAGTTCAGCTGGGACAGGGGCCATCTGGAGCAATCAGCCCCAGCATTTT. This translates into CASSSAGTGAIWSNQPQHF.

The chain couples TRBV5-1 to TRBJ2-7, with D possibly being TRBD2 (6 bases). CDR3 length equals 15 residues. V gave up 4 bases and J gave up 3 bases, with 17 bases separating them. Per germline, CDR1 SGHRS and CDR2 YFSETQ. CDR3 sequence reads: CASSPGSSGNYEQYF. The CDR3 nucleotides are TGCGCCAGCAGCCCCGGGAGCTCGGGGAACTACGAGCAGTACTTC. Filled out from reference TRBV5-1 and TRBJ2-7, the complete variable domain reads KAGVTQTPRYLIKTRGQQVTLSCSPISGHRSVSWYQQTPGQGLQFLFEYFSETQRNKGNFPGRFSGRQFSNSRSEMNVSTLELGDSALYLCASSPGSSGNYEQYFGPGTRLTVT.

The chain joins TRBV7-9 to TRBJ2-7; D is perhaps TRBD1 (6 bases). This CDR3 contains 15 residues. Germline V gene data show CDR1 as SEHNR and CDR2 as FQNEAQ (reference sequence). The germline V and J ends were trimmed by 5 bases and 0 bases, with 14 bases remaining between them. DNA for the CDR3: TGTGCCAGCAGCGATTTCGACAGGATCTCCTACGAGCAGTACTTC. This codes for CASSDFDRISYEQYF.

This clone was detected once. The rearrangement uses TRBV2 and TRBJ2-1, with 9 positions matching TRBD2. The ends lost 7 bases at V and 4 bases at J; junction bases unmatched: 8. Per germline, CDR1 SNHLY and CDR2 FYNNEI. The CDR3 extends over 15 amino acids. The CDR3 region has the DNA TGTGCCAGCATGCTCGCGGGGGGGTCGTACAATGAGCAGTTCTTC. The encoded protein is CASMLAGGSYNEQFF. The full variable domain, rest sourced from reference TRBV2 and TRBJ2-1, is EPEVTQTPSHQVTQMGQEVILRCVPISNHLYFYWYRQILGQKVEFLVSFYNNEISEKSEIFDDQFSVERPDGSNFTLKIRSTKLEDSAMYFCASMLAGGSYNEQFFGPGTRLTVL.

This clone was seen just once. This chain uses TRBV5-4 with TRBJ2-5, with TRBD1 as a possible D gene (5 bases). V lost 0 bases to trimming and J lost 3 bases, with 12 bases between them. Germline CDR1 is SGHNT and CDR2 is YYREEE (reference sequence). This CDR3 spans 15 amino acids. This CDR3 is CASSLGGARKETQYF. The CDR3 region has the DNA TGTGCCAGCAGCTTGGGTGGGGCTCGAAAAGAGACCCAGTACTTC.

The chain has TRBV7-8 and TRBJ1-2; 12 bases are shared with TRBD1. This CDR3 has 15 residues. V shed 5 bases and J 2 bases; nucleotides not matched to a gene: 3. CDR1 is SGHVS and CDR2 is FQNEAQ in the germline V gene. CDR3 loop: CASSLGQGANYGYTF. The DNA of the CDR3 is TGTGCCAGCAGCCTGGGACAGGGGGCGAACTATGGCTACACCTTC. The full variable domain, completed using reference TRBV7-8 and TRBJ1-2, is GAGVSQSPRYKVAKRGQDVALRCDPISGHVSLFWYQQALGQGPEFLTYFQNEAQLDKSGLPSDRFFAERPEGSVSTLKIQRTQQEDSAVYLCASSLGQGANYGYTFGSGTRLTVV.

This clone was detected only a few times. The chain is built from TRBV5-1 and TRBJ2-2; weak D call: TRBD2 (6 bases). The CDR3 length is 15 residues. Germline CDR1 reads SGHRS; CDR2 reads YFSETQ. The V gene lost 5 bases and the J gene lost 6 bases, with 17 bases spanning the gap. CDR3: CASSQRDSRSGELFF. CDR3 coding DNA: TGCGCCAGCAGTCAACGGGACTCCAGATCCGGGGAGCTGTTTTTT.

This sequence joins TRBV7-3 and TRBJ2-3; 7 bases line up with TRBD2. Germline lookup yields CDR1 SGHTA and CDR2 FQGTGA. CDR3 size: 15 residues. V lost 1 base and J lost 4; bases outside the gene matches: 5. CDR3 protein: CASSLNGRVADTQYF. Written as DNA, the CDR3 is TGTGCCAGCAGCTTAAATGGGAGGGTTGCAGATACGCAGTATTTT.

This sequence joins TRBV28 and TRBJ2-7, with TRBD2 identical over 14 bases. This CDR3 has 16 residues. Germline CDR1 is MDHEN and CDR2 is SYDVKM. V trimming: 5 bases; J trimming: 2 bases; junction bases outside the gene matches: 5. The CDR3 loop reads CASSGLAGGIAYEQYF. CDR3 DNA sequence: TGTGCCAGCAGTGGACTAGCGGGGGGTATCGCCTACGAGCAGTACTTC.

This clone occurred once. The chain combines TRBV29-1 with TRBJ2-1, with D uncertain. V dropped 1 base and J dropped 3 bases, with 16 bases sitting between them. Per the germline V gene, CDR1 is SQVTM and CDR2 is ANQGSEA. This CDR3 region has 16 residues. The CDR3 DNA is TGCAGCGTTGAAGGACTTATACTACGAAACTACAATGAGCAGTTCTTC. It yields the protein CSVEGLILRNYNEQFF.

The chain has TRBV4-2 and TRBJ2-1; TRBD2 matches at 8 bases. This CDR3 is built from 12 residues. CDR1 LGHNA and CDR2 YNFKEQ come from the germline V gene. V lost 3 bases, J lost 12 bases, and 4 bases stayed unmatched. The CDR3 reads CASSQTTSGQFF. CDR3 DNA: TGTGCCAGCAGCCAGACAACTAGCGGGCAGTTCTTC.

V gene TRBV5-4 combines with J gene TRBJ2-5; no firm D call. The CDR3 length is 13 residues. Trimming took 2 bases from V and 4 from J, leaving 9 bases between them. Germline loops: CDR1 SGHNT, CDR2 YYREEE (reference sequence). DNA for the CDR3: TGTGCCAGCAGCTTAAGAGTAGTAGAGACCCAGTACTTC. This codes for CASSLRVVETQYF.